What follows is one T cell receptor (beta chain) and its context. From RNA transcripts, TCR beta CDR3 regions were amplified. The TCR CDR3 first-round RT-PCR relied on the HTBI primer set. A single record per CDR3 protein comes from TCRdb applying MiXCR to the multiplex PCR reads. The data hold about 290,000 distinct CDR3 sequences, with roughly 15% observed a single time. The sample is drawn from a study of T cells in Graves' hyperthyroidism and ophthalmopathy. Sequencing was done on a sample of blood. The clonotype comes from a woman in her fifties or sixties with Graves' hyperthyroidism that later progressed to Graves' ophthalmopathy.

DNA of the CDR3: TGCGCCAGCAGCTATCGACAGGGGGTCGACGAGCAGTACTTC. This translates into CASSYRQGVDEQYF. The chain combines TRBV4-1 with TRBJ2-7, with TRBD1 identical over 9 bases. Germline V lookup: CDR1 MGHRA, CDR2 YSYEKL. This CDR3 spans 14 amino acids. Trimming cost V 5 bases and J 5 bases; bases outside gene matches: 7.